This T cell receptor (beta chain) was recorded in a study of blood T cell repertoires in COVID-19. Study overall: Spain, Italy and the United States supplied samples that represented acute and convalescent COVID-19. T cells, B-cell-depleted T cells, or PBMCs supplied cDNA or gDNA.

In the original analysis: Estimation of nucleated cell counts was performed using reference gene primer amplification. Profiling relied on immunoSEQ multiplex PCR, and the TCRdb table lists in-frame clones only, not all of them. The V and J calls and clone size are taken from that table; D and trimming were inferred from the DNA. The top ten clones hold around 5% of a sample with 120,000 to 150,000 clones, about four fifths of them seen once. Germline values: CDR1 SGHAT, CDR2 FQNNGV. Trimming removed 3 bases from V and 11 bases from J, with 10 bases in between. CDR3 size: 12 residues. The rearrangement links TRBV11-2 to TRBJ2-2; D is unclear. Input material: peripheral blood. The clonotype was recovered from a human donor in a cohort sampled during active COVID-19. The CDR3 sequence: CASSFSQLELFF. For the CDR3, the DNA is TGTGCCAGCAGCTTTTCGCAACTTGAGCTGTTTTTT. Supplemented by reference TRBV11-2 and TRBJ2-2, the full variable domain reads EAGVAQSPRYKIIEKRQSVAFWCNPISGHATLYWYQQILGQGPKLLIQFQNNGVVDDSQLPKDRFSAERLKGVDSTLKIQPAKLEDSAVYLCASSFSQLELFFGEGSRLTVL.